This TCR beta chain appears in the sequencing data of a study of T cells in Graves' hyperthyroidism and ophthalmopathy. Regarding the study as a whole: Stable hyperthyroidism and ophthalmopathy were separated using 13 V-J signatures.

Patients aged 18 to 65 had newly diagnosed hyperthyroidism that had lasted under 2 months. Cells are PBMCs isolated from around 9.4 ml of fresh blood. The V and J ends lost 3 bases and 4 bases respectively, with 15 bases between them. CDR1 and CDR2 from the germline V gene are SGHAT and FQNNGV. This CDR3 contains 15 residues. This clonotype was counted many times. The target antigen is unknown. The investigators amplified TCR beta CDR3 regions from RNA transcripts. A set of HTBI primers served as the primers for a first-round RT-PCR of the TCR CDR3. MiXCR was run by TCRdb on the multiplex PCR reads, yielding one entry per CDR3 protein. The repertoire includes about 560,000 distinct CDR3 sequences, over 15% of them detected once, and around a sixth sits in the top ten.

V gene TRBV11-2 combines with J gene TRBJ1-1, with D perhaps matching TRBD1 (6 bases). This sequence was found in a woman between 18 and 30 years old with Graves' hyperthyroidism. Sequencing was done on a sample of blood. CDR3 in DNA: TGTGCCAGCAGCTTGAATACAGGGTGGGTCACTGAAGCTTTCTTT. It translates to CASSLNTGWVTEAFF.